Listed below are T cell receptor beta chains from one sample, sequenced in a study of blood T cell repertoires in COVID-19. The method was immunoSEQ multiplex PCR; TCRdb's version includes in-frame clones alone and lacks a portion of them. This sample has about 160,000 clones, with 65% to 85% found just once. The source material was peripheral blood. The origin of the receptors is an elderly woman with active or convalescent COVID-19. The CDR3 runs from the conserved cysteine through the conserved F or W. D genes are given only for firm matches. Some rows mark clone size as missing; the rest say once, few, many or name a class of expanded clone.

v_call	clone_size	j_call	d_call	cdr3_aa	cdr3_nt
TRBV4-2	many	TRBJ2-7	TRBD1	CASSQQRTGSYEQYF	TGTGCCAGCAGCCAACAACGGACAGGGTCCTACGAGCAGTACTTC
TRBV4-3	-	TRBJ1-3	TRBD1	CASSQGDSRTPIYF	TGCGCCAGCAGCCAAGGGGACAGCCGCACCCCCATATATTTT
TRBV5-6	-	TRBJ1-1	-	CASSLYSTEAFF	TGTGCCAGCAGCTTATACAGCACTGAAGCTTTCTTT
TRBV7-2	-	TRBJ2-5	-	CASSLTGSQETQYF	TGTGCCAGCAGCTTAACGGGTTCTCAAGAGACCCAGTACTTC
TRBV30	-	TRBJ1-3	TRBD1	CAWKNQGAGGNTIYF	TGTGCCTGGAAAAACCAGGGGGCGGGTGGAAACACCATATATTTT
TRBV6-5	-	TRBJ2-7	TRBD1	CASSYSWTGPYEQYF	TGTGCCAGCAGTTACTCTTGGACAGGGCCCTACGAGCAGTACTTC
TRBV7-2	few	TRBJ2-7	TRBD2	CASSYSGGTSYEQYF	TGTGCCAGCAGCTATAGCGGGGGGACCTCCTACGAGCAGTACTTC
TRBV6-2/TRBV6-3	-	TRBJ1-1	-	CASSFRAMNTEAFF	TGTGCCAGCAGCTTCAGGGCAATGAACACTGAAGCTTTCTTT
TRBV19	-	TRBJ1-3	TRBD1	CASGQGAIGTGNTIYF	TGTGCCTCCGGACAGGGGGCTATCGGGACTGGAAACACCATATATTTT
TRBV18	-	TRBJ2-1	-	CASSPRRQGNNEQFF	TGTGCCAGCTCCCCTCGCAGGCAGGGGAACAATGAGCAGTTCTTC
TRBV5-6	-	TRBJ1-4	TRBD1	CASSLIGTEGEKLFF	TGTGCCAGCAGCTTGATCGGGACAGAGGGAGAAAAACTGTTTTTT
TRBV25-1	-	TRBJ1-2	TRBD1	CASSEYRGLSYTF	TGTGCCAGCAGTGAGTACAGGGGTCTGAGCTACACCTTC
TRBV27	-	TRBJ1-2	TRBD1	CASSYRTGSREGYTF	TGTGCCAGCAGTTATCGGACAGGTTCAAGGGAAGGCTACACCTTC
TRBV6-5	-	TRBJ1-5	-	CASSYSWSSNQPQHF	TGTGCCAGCAGTTACTCGTGGAGCAGCAATCAGCCCCAGCATTTT
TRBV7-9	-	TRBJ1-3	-	CASSLARGSIYF	TGTGCCAGCAGCTTAGCTCGGGGTTCCATATATTTT
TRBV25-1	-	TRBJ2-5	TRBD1	CASSDVGTGGRETQYF	TGTGCCAGCAGTGACGTAGGGACAGGGGGCCGGGAGACCCAGTACTTC
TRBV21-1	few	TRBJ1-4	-	CASSKIGPQTLEKLFF	TGTGCCAGCAGCAAAATCGGTCCACAGACCCTTGAAAAACTGTTTTTT
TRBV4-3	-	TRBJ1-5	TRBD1	CASSQGGQGGNQPQHF	TGCGCCAGCAGCCAAGGGGGACAGGGAGGCAATCAGCCCCAGCATTTT
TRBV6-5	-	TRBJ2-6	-	CASSPGFAGANVLTF	TGTGCCAGCAGTCCAGGGTTCGCCGGGGCCAACGTCCTGACTTTC
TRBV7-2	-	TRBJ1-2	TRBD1	CASSLAGGTGGHGYTF	TGTGCCAGCAGCTTAGCGGGGGGGACAGGGGGCCACGGCTACACCTTC
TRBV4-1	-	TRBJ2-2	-	CASSLPGANTGELFF	TGCGCCAGCAGCCTCCCGGGGGCGAACACCGGGGAGCTGTTTTTT
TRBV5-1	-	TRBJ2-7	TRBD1	CASSLTGTGLYEQYF	TGCGCCAGCAGCTTAACCGGGACAGGGCTCTACGAGCAGTACTTC
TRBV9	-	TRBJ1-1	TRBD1	CASSVQGVATEAFF	TGTGCCAGCAGCGTCCAGGGGGTTGCCACTGAAGCTTTCTTT
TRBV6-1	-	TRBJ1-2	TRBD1	CASSEASATGHGYTF	TGTGCCAGCAGTGAAGCGTCCGCGACAGGGCACGGCTACACCTTC
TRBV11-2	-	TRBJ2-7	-	CASSLAQGYEQYF	TGTGCCAGCAGCTTAGCACAGGGCTACGAGCAGTACTTC
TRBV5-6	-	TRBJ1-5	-	CASSPGFSNQPQHF	TGTGCCAGCAGCCCAGGGTTTAGCAATCAGCCCCAGCATTTT
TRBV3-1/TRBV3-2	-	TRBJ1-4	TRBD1	CASSRQGAREKLFF	TGTGCCAGCAGCCGACAGGGCGCGAGGGAAAAACTGTTTTTT
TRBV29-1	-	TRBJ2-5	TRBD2	CSVDGLAGQETQYF	TGCAGCGTTGATGGGCTAGCGGGGCAGGAGACCCAGTACTTC
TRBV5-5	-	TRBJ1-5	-	CASSLALTGLQPQHF	TGTGCCAGCAGCTTAGCCTTGACGGGATTACAGCCCCAGCATTTT
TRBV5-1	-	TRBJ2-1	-	CASSLVGRGDPHEQFF	TGCGCCAGCAGCTTGGTGGGCAGGGGGGACCCCCATGAGCAGTTCTTC
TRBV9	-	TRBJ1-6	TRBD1	CASSVGRGNLHNSPLHF	TGTGCCAGCAGCGTAGGCAGGGGGAACCTCCATAATTCACCCCTCCACTTT
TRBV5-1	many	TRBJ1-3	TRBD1	CASSFLTGSAEGNTIYF	TGCGCCAGCAGCTTCCTGACAGGGAGCGCGGAAGGAAACACCATATATTTT